These T cell receptor beta chains were read from a single sample in a study of cytomegalovirus exposure and HLA in healthy donors. The table came from immunoSEQ multiplex PCR; TCRdb's copy has only in-frame clones and leaves some out. This sample contains about 130,000 clones. The sample taken for sequencing was PBMCs. The receptors originated from a man younger than 40 in good health and CMV-seronegative. Each CDR3 is given with its conserved first and last residue. D genes are given only for firm matches.

d_call	v_call	j_call	cdr3_aa	cdr3_nt
.	TRBV25-1	TRBJ1-4	CASRRGTNEKLFF	TGTGCCAGCCGACGGGGAACTAATGAAAAACTGTTTTTT
TRBD1	TRBV28	TRBJ1-2	CASSFPGQGKLGYTF	TGTGCCAGCAGTTTCCCCGGACAGGGGAAACTTGGCTACACCTTC
TRBD2	TRBV18	TRBJ2-3	CASSLLAGGTDTQYF	TGTGCCAGCTCACTCTTAGCGGGAGGTACAGATACGCAGTATTTT
TRBD1	TRBV19	TRBJ1-5	CASSMGEIRDRWNYQPQHF	TGTGCCAGTAGTATGGGAGAGATCCGGGACAGGTGGAACTATCAGCCCCAGCATTTT
.	TRBV6-1	TRBJ1-3	CASSQTESSGNTIYF	TGTGCCAGCAGTCAAACAGAGAGCTCTGGAAACACCATATATTTT
.	TRBV4-3	TRBJ1-1	CASSQERGGKLSSEAFF	TGCGCCAGCAGCCAAGAGCGGGGAGGCAAGCTCTCGTCTGAGGCTTTCTTT
TRBD2	TRBV12-5	TRBJ2-1	CASGLVSGRGGYEQFF	TGTGCTAGTGGTTTGGTTAGCGGGAGGGGAGGCTATGAGCAGTTCTTC
.	TRBV1	TRBJ2-3	CTSSHLKREETDTQYF	TGCACCAGCAGCCACCTGAAGCGGGAGGAGACAGATACGCAGTATTTT
TRBD1	TRBV5-1	TRBJ2-1	CASRSGTGGFNEQFF	TGCGCCAGCAGGTCAGGGACAGGGGGCTTCAATGAGCAGTTCTTC
.	TRBV4-3	TRBJ2-5	CASSQEIRGFQETQYF	TGCGCCAGCAGCCAGGAGATTCGGGGGTTCCAAGAGACCCAGTACTTC
TRBD2	TRBV6-6	TRBJ2-7	CASSPGLAGRSYEQYF	TGTGCCAGCAGTCCTGGACTAGCGGGCCGATCCTACGAGCAGTACTTC
.	TRBV7-2	TRBJ1-1	CASSLSPVFNTEAFF	TGTGCCAGCAGCTTATCCCCAGTCTTCAACACTGAAGCTTTCTTT
TRBD1	TRBV5-1	TRBJ2-7	CASSLGQGDSEQYF	TGCGCCAGCAGCTTGGGACAGGGGGATTCGGAGCAGTACTTC
.	TRBV11-3	TRBJ2-1	CASSWGPIDGEQFF	TGTGCCAGCAGCTGGGGGCCAATCGACGGTGAGCAGTTCTTC
TRBD1	TRBV7-9	TRBJ1-5	CASSLDGQGGQPQHF	TGTGCCAGCAGCTTAGACGGGCAGGGGGGTCAGCCCCAGCATTTT
.	TRBV7-9	TRBJ2-7	CASSLARTGKYF	TGTGCCAGCAGCTTAGCCCGGACGGGGAAGTACTTC
.	TRBV10-3	TRBJ2-7	CAISELSAGKGYEQYF	TGTGCCATCAGTGAATTGTCGGCAGGGAAGGGGTACGAGCAGTACTTC
TRBD2	TRBV5-6	TRBJ2-3	CASSPGGDTQYF	TGTGCCAGCAGCCCGGGGGGGGATACGCAGTATTTT
TRBD1	TRBV13	TRBJ1-1	CASSPGQGSRHTEAFF	TGTGCCAGCAGCCCCGGACAGGGGTCGAGACACACTGAAGCTTTCTTT
.	TRBV7-3	TRBJ2-1	CASSLIPYDNEQFF	TGTGCCAGCAGCTTAATACCCTATGACAATGAGCAGTTCTTC
.	TRBV6-1	TRBJ1-4	CASSRTPTNEKLFF	TGTGCCAGCAGTCGGACTCCAACTAATGAAAAACTGTTTTTT
.	TRBV10-3	TRBJ1-2	CAIRQGLGYGYTF	TGTGCCATCAGACAGGGTTTAGGCTATGGCTACACCTTC
.	TRBV4-1	TRBJ1-4	CASNNDRPTNEKLFF	TGCGCCAGCAACAACGACAGACCAACTAATGAAAAACTGTTTTTT
TRBD2	TRBV5-1	TRBJ2-1	CASSWRGLAGSEQFF	TGCGCCAGCAGCTGGAGGGGACTAGCGGGATCGGAGCAGTTCTTC
TRBD1	TRBV7-9	TRBJ2-2	CASSFSQGSGELFF	TGTGCCAGCAGCTTTTCACAGGGGTCCGGGGAGCTGTTTTTT
.	TRBV25-1	TRBJ2-3	CASSEYGGKFSGGTQYF	TGTGCCAGCAGTGAATATGGCGGGAAATTTTCAGGCGGTACGCAGTATTTT
TRBD2	TRBV11-2	TRBJ2-3	CASSYPRLAEMTDTQYF	TGTGCCAGCAGCTACCCCCGGCTAGCGGAAATGACAGATACGCAGTATTTT
TRBD1	TRBV29-1	TRBJ1-5	CSVGQGGNQPQHF	TGCAGCGTTGGACAGGGTGGCAATCAGCCCCAGCATTTT
TRBD1	TRBV28	TRBJ2-1	CASSHSYGQGYNEQFF	TGTGCCAGCAGCCACTCATACGGACAGGGCTACAATGAGCAGTTCTTC
TRBD2	TRBV7-9	TRBJ2-1	CASSLFPTSGLLNEQFF	TGTGCCAGCAGCCTCTTCCCGACTAGCGGGCTGCTCAATGAGCAGTTCTTC
TRBD1	TRBV5-1	TRBJ1-4	CASSAQGAGEKLFF	TGCGCCAGCAGCGCTCAGGGGGCTGGTGAAAAACTGTTTTTT
TRBD1	TRBV7-3	TRBJ1-1	CASSLTGGANTEAFF	TGTGCCAGCAGCTTAACAGGGGGCGCGAACACTGAAGCTTTCTTT
TRBD1	TRBV7-9	TRBJ1-1	CASSLEGTGGTEAFF	TGTGCCAGCAGCTTAGAGGGGACAGGGGGTACTGAAGCTTTCTTT
TRBD2	TRBV7-9	TRBJ2-1	CASSLYLTSGSSEQFF	TGTGCCAGCAGCTTATACCTAACTAGCGGGAGTTCTGAGCAGTTCTTC
TRBD1	TRBV13	TRBJ1-2	CASSLFSGQGYYGYTF	TGTGCCAGCAGCTTATTTTCCGGACAGGGGTACTATGGCTACACCTTC
TRBD1	TRBV19	TRBJ2-7	CASSAPGTGYSYEQYF	TGTGCCAGTAGTGCCCCTGGGACAGGATATTCCTACGAGCAGTACTTC
TRBD1	TRBV4-2	TRBJ1-6	CASSRGQTTPNSPLHF	TGTGCCAGCAGCCGGGGACAGACTACACCGAATTCACCCCTCCACTTT
TRBD2	TRBV19	TRBJ2-3	CASSASGRYTDTQYF	TGTGCCAGTAGTGCCAGCGGGAGATACACAGATACGCAGTATTTT
.	TRBV15	TRBJ2-2	CATSREELARELFF	TGTGCCACCAGCAGGGAAGAGCTAGCTAGGGAGCTGTTTTTT
.	TRBV28	TRBJ2-7	CASSNPPGYSYEQYF	TGTGCCAGCAGCAACCCCCCCGGTTACTCTTACGAGCAGTACTTC
.	TRBV2	TRBJ1-2	CASSVARGEDGYTF	TGTGCCAGCAGTGTGGCTCGGGGGGAGGATGGCTACACCTTC
.	TRBV2	TRBJ1-2	CASRTESKNYGYTF	TGTGCCAGTCGGACAGAGTCAAAAAACTATGGCTACACCTTC
.	TRBV28	TRBJ1-2	CASSLGTSNYGYTF	TGTGCCAGCAGTCTCGGGACTTCGAACTATGGCTACACCTTC
TRBD2	TRBV4-2	TRBJ2-7	CASSQEPSGRVEQYF	TGTGCCAGCAGCCAAGAGCCTAGCGGGAGGGTCGAGCAGTACTTC
.	TRBV10-1	TRBJ1-5	CASSRNGKNQPQHF	TGCGCCAGCAGTCGTAACGGGAAAAATCAGCCCCAGCATTTT
.	TRBV13	TRBJ2-1	CASSWRENEQFF	TGTGCCAGCAGCTGGCGGGAAAATGAGCAGTTCTTC
.	TRBV28	TRBJ2-7	CASSPTGISYEQYF	TGTGCCAGCAGCCCTACAGGTATCTCCTACGAGCAGTACTTC
TRBD2	TRBV19	TRBJ2-2	CASRSLLAVKTGELFF	TGTGCCAGTAGATCGTTACTAGCGGTGAAAACCGGGGAGCTGTTTTTT
.	TRBV29-1	TRBJ2-1	CSVEIGGPYNEQFF	TGCAGCGTTGAGATCGGGGGACCGTACAATGAGCAGTTCTTC
.	TRBV7-2	TRBJ2-7	CASSPPSWQSPRSEQYF	TGTGCCAGCAGCCCCCCTAGTTGGCAGAGCCCCCGCTCCGAGCAGTACTTC
TRBD1	TRBV7-2	TRBJ2-1	CASSGRDRPEQFF	TGTGCCAGCAGCGGAAGGGACAGACCTGAGCAGTTCTTC
.	TRBV6-5	TRBJ2-3	CASTPRGRTTDTQYF	TGTGCCAGCACCCCGCGGGGGCGGACCACAGATACGCAGTATTTT
TRBD1	TRBV5-1	TRBJ2-5	CASSSGTGGYQETQYF	TGCGCCAGCAGCTCCGGGACAGGGGGCTACCAAGAGACCCAGTACTTC